A selection of T cell receptor beta chains follows, all from one sample in a study of T cells in localized non-small cell lung cancer. The data were produced by immunoSEQ multiplex PCR, yet TCRdb's version contains in-frame clones alone and is incomplete. The sample yields about 1,300 clones, about a quarter seen once. This specimen was lung tumor tissue, taken before any cancer treatment. The receptors were sampled from a male donor at least 60 years old with stage I lung adenocarcinoma. CDR3s include the opening cysteine and the closing phenylalanine or tryptophan. D genes are given only for firm matches. The size field is filled for only some rows; it gives once, few, many or a size class.

clone_size j_call v_call d_call cdr3_aa cdr3_nt
NA TRBJ1-3 TRBV6-8 NA CASSQDRPSGNTIYF TGTGCCAGCAGTCAAGACAGGCCATCCGGAAACACCATATATTTT
large TRBJ1-1 TRBV30 NA CAWRPRGYTEAFF TGTGCCTGGAGGCCCAGGGGTTACACTGAAGCTTTCTTT
NA TRBJ2-7 TRBV14 NA CASSQDLASYEQYF TGTGCCAGCAGCCAAGACCTAGCGTCCTACGAGCAGTACTTC
few TRBJ1-2 TRBV4-1 TRBD1 CASSQGLDRAGGYTF TGCGCCAGCAGCCAAGGGTTGGACAGGGCCGGTGGCTACACCTTC
NA TRBJ1-1 TRBV29-1 TRBD1 CSVERGTVSPEAFF TGCAGCGTTGAGCGCGGGACAGTGTCCCCTGAAGCTTTCTTT
large TRBJ2-1 TRBV6-8 NA CASSPEGEGYNEQFF TGTGCCAGCAGTCCCGAGGGGGAGGGATACAATGAGCAGTTCTTC
NA TRBJ1-4 TRBV11-3 NA CASSHGGVSNEKLFF TGTGCCAGCAGCCACGGGGGGGTATCTAATGAAAAACTGTTTTTT
once TRBJ1-5 TRBV10-2 NA CASSQGADSNQPQHF TGCGCCAGCAGTCAAGGGGCCGATAGCAATCAGCCCCAGCATTTT
once TRBJ2-6 TRBV19 NA CASTPRGDRLSGANVLTF TGTGCCAGTACCCCAAGGGGGGACAGACTCTCTGGGGCCAACGTCCTGACTTTC
NA TRBJ2-1 TRBV23-1 TRBD2 CASSLTGTRKFEQFF TGCGCCAGCAGTCTCACCGGGACTAGGAAGTTTGAGCAGTTCTTC
NA TRBJ1-1 TRBV9 NA CASRKTTGTGETEAFF TGTGCCAGCAGGAAAACGACCGGGACGGGGGAGACTGAAGCTTTCTTT
NA TRBJ2-1 TRBV14 TRBD2 CASSQGAGRVYNEQFF TGTGCCAGCAGCCAAGGGGCCGGGAGGGTCTACAATGAGCAGTTCTTC
few TRBJ2-7 TRBV19 NA CASSVIRGGGYEQYF TGTGCCAGTAGTGTTATCCGGGGCGGAGGTTACGAGCAGTACTTC
NA TRBJ2-7 TRBV30 TRBD2 CAWSAGTRNEQYF TGTGCCTGGAGTGCGGGGACTAGGAACGAGCAGTACTTC
NA TRBJ2-5 TRBV18 NA CASSPARTGAQETQYF TGTGCCAGCTCTCCTGCTCGAACGGGGGCCCAAGAGACCCAGTACTTC
NA TRBJ2-1 TRBV19 NA CASSITPSLGEQFF TGTGCCAGTAGTATAACTCCCTCCCTGGGTGAGCAGTTCTTC